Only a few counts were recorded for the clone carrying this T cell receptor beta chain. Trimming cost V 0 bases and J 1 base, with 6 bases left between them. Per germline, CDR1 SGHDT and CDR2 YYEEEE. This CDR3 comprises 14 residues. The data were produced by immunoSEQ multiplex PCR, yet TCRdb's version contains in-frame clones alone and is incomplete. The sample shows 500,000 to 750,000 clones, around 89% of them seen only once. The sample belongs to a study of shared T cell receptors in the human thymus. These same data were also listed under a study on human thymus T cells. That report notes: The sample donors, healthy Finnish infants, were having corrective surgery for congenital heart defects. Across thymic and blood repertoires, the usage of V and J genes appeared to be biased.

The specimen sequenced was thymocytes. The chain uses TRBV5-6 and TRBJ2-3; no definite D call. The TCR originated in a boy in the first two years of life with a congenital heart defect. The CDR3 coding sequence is TGTGCCAGCAGCTTGGTAGAGCGCACAGATACGCAGTATTTT. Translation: CASSLVERTDTQYF.